The T cell receptor (beta chain) described here comes from a study of T cells in Graves' hyperthyroidism and ophthalmopathy. J lost 4 bases, V lost 3 bases, and 14 bases had no gene match. The CDR3 covers 17 residues. Germline loops: CDR1 MDHEN, CDR2 SYDVKM. Regions amplified from RNA transcripts were the TCR beta CDR3 regions. TCR CDR3 regions were first amplified by RT-PCR with HTBI primers. Using its own MiXCR run on the multiplex PCR reads, TCRdb lists one record per CDR3 protein. Of a few hundred thousand distinct CDR3 sequences listed, around a sixth were seen once; the top ten hold roughly 8%. This clonotype was detected only a few times.

The sequenced sample was blood. The TCR was taken from a woman under 30 with Graves' hyperthyroidism. The V call is TRBV28, the J call TRBJ1-2; TRBD1 aligns across 7 bases. The CDR3 sequence is CASSFLRDRGMGYGYTF. CDR3 coding DNA: TGTGCCAGCAGTTTCCTCCGGGACAGAGGGATGGGCTATGGCTACACCTTC.